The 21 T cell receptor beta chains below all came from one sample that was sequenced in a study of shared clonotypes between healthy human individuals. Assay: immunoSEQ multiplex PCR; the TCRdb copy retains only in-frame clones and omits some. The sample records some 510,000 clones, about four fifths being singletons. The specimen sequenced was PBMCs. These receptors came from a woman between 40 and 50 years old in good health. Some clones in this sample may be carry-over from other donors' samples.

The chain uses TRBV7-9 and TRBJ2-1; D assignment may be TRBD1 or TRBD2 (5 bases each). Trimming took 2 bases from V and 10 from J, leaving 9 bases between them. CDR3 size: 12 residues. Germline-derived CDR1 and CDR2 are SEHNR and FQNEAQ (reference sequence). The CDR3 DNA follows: TGTGCCAGCAGCTTAAGGGACGCGGAGCAGTTCTTC. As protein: CASSLRDAEQFF.

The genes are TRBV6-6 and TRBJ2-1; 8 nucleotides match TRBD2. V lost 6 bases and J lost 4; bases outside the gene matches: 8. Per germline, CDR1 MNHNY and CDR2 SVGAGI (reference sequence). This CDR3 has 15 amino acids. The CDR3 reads CASSATSGNYNEQFF. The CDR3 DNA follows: TGTGCCAGCAGCGCAACTAGCGGAAATTACAATGAGCAGTTCTTC.

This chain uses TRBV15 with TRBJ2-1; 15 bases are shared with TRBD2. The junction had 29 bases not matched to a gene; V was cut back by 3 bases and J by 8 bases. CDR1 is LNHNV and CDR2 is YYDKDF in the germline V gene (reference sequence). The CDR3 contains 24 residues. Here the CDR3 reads CATSSDPKTEPGLAGGLALDEQFF. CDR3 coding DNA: TGTGCCACCAGCAGCGACCCGAAGACAGAACCGGGACTAGCGGGAGGATTGGCTTTGGATGAGCAGTTCTTC.

The CDR3 protein is CASTTGTDRYEGYTF. In DNA, the CDR3 is TGTGCCAGTACCACCGGGACGGACCGCTACGAGGGCTACACCTTC. The chain employs TRBV19 and TRBJ1-2; D possibly corresponds to TRBD1 (5 bases). CDR3 length equals 15 residues. CDR1 LNHDA and CDR2 SQIVND come from the germline V gene (reference sequence). Trimming left V 7 bases short and J 8 bases short, with 23 bases between. The entire variable domain, with the rest obtained from reference TRBV19 and TRBJ1-2, is as follows: DGGITQSPKYLFRKEGQNVTLSCEQNLNHDAMYWYRQDPGQGLRLIYYSQIVNDFQKGDIAEGYSVSREKKESFPLTVTSAQKNPTAFYLCASTTGTDRYEGYTFGSGTRLTVV.

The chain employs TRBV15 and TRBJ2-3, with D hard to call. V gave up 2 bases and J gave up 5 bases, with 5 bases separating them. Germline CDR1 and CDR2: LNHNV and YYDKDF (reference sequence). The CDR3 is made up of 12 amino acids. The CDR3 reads CATSRPRDTQYF. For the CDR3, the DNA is TGTGCCACCAGCAGACCGAGAGATACGCAGTATTTT.

This CDR3 is CASSPVRGSSYNEQFF. The DNA for the CDR3 is TGTGCCAGCTCACCCGTACGGGGCAGCTCCTACAATGAGCAGTTCTTC. The chain joins TRBV18 to TRBJ2-1; D might be TRBD1 or TRBD2, each matching 5 bases. CDR3 length: 16 residues. The V and J ends lost 3 bases and 0 bases respectively, with 12 bases between them. Looked up from germline, CDR1 is KGHSH and CDR2 is LQKENI.

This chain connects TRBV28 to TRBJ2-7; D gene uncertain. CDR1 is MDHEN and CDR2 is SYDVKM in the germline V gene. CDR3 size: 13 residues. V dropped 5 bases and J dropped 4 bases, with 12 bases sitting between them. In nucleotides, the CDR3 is TGTGCCAGCAGTCACGGGTCTTTTTACGAGCAGTACTTC. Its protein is CASSHGSFYEQYF.

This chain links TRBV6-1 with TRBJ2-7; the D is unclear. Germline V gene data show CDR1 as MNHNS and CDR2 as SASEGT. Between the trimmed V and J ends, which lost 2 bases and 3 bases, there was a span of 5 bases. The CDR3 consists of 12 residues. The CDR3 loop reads CASSEPFYEQYF. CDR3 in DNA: TGTGCCAGCAGTGAACCTTTCTACGAGCAGTACTTC.

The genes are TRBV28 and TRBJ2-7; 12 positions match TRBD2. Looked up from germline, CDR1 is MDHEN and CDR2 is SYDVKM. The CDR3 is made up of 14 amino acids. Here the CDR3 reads CETRRLAGAREQYF. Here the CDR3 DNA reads TGTGAAACCCGACGACTAGCGGGAGCAAGGGAGCAGTACTTC.

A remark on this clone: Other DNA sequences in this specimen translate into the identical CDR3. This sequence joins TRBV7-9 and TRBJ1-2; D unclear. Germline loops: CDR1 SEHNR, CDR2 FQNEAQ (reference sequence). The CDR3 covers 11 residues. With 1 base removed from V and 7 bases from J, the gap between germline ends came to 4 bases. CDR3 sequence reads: CASSLGLGYTF. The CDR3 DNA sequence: TGTGCCAGCAGCTTAGGACTTGGCTACACCTTC. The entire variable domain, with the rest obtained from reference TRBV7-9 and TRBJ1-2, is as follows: DTGVSQNPRHKITKRGQNVTFRCDPISEHNRLYWYRQTLGQGPEFLTYFQNEAQLEKSRLLSDRFSAERPKGSFSTLEIQRTEQGDSAMYLCASSLGLGYTFGSGTRLTVV.

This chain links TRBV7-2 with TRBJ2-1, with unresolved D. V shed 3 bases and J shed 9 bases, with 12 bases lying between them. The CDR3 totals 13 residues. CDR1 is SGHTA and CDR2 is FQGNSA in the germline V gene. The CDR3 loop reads CASSFSLGTEQFF. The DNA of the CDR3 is TGTGCCAGCAGCTTTAGTTTGGGTACTGAGCAGTTCTTC.

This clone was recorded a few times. For the CDR3, the DNA is TGCAGCGTTGAGGACACTCTACACACTGAAGCTTTCTTT. It codes for CSVEDTLHTEAFF. This sequence joins TRBV29-1 and TRBJ1-1; possible D gene TRBD1, 5 bases. Trimming left V 3 bases short and J 3 bases short, with 11 bases between. CDR1 is SQVTM and CDR2 is ANQGSEA in the germline V gene. The CDR3 loop spans 13 amino acids.

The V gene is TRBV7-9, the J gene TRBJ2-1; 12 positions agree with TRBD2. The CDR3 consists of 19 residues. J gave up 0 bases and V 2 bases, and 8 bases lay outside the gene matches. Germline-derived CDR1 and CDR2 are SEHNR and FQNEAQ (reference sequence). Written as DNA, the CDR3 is TGTGCCAGCAGCTTACCGGGACTAGCGGGTCGCAGCTCCTACAATGAGCAGTTCTTC. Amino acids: CASSLPGLAGRSSYNEQFF.

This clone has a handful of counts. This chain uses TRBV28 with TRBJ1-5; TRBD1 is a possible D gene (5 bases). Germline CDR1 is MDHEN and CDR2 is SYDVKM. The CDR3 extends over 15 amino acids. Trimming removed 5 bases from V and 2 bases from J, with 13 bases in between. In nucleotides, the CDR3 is TGTGCCAGCAGTCAAACAGGTCTGGGCAATCAGCCCCAGCATTTT. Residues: CASSQTGLGNQPQHF.

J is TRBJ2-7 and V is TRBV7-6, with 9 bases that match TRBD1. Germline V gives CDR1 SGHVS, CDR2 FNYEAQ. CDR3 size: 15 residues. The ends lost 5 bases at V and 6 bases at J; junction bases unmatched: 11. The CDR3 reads CASSPATGGASEQYF. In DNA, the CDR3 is TGTGCCAGCAGCCCCGCCACAGGGGGCGCAAGCGAGCAGTACTTC.

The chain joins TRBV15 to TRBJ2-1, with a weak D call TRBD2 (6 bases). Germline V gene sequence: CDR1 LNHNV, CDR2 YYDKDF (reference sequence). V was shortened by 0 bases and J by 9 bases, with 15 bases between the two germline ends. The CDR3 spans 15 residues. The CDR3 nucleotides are TGTGCCACCAGCAGAGACCTGAACGCGGGACCTGAGCAGTTCTTC. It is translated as CATSRDLNAGPEQFF.

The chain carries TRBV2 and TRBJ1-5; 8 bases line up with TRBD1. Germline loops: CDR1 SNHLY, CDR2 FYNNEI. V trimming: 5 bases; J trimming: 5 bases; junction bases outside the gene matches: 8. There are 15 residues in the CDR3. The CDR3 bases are TGTGCCAGCAGTTTTGACAGGGGCAACGATCAGCCCCAGCATTTT. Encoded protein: CASSFDRGNDQPQHF.

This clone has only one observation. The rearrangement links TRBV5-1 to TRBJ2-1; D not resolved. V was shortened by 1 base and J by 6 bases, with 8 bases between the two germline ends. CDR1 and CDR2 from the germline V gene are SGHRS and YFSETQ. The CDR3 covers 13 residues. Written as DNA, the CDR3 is TGCGCCAGCAGCTTGTCAAGGGCCAATGAGCAGTTCTTC. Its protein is CASSLSRANEQFF.

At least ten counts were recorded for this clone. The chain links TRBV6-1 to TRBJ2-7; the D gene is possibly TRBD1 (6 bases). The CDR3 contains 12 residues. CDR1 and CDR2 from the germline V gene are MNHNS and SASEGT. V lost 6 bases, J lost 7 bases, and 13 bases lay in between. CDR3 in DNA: TGTGCCAGCAGGGGGGCCACGGGGGAGCAGTACTTC. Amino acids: CASRGATGEQYF.

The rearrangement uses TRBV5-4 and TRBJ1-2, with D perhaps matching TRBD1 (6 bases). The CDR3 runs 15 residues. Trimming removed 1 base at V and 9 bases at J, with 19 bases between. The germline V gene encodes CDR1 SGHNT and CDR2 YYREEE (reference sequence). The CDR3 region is CASSLIGAGGVSYTF. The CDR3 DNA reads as TGTGCCAGCAGCTTGATTGGGGCCGGGGGCGTAAGCTACACCTTC.

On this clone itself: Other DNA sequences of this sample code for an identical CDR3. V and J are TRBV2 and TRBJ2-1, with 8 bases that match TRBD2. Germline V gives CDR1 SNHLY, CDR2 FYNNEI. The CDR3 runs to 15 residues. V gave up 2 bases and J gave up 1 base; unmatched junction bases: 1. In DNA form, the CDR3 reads TGTGCCAGCAGTGAAAGCGGGAGTTCCTACAATGAGCAGTTCTTC. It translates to CASSESGSSYNEQFF.